These 7 T cell receptor beta chains originate from one sample sequenced in a study of glioma-infiltrating T cells. Using RNA template, CDR3s of TCR alpha and beta were amplified with iRepertoire arm-PCR. MiXCR, run by TCRdb on the multiplex PCR reads, gives a single entry per CDR3 protein. This table has approximately 120,000 distinct CDR3 sequences, less than 30% appearing once. Specimen: glioma tissue, nonneoplastic brain tissue, or PBMCs (not recorded which). Receptors originate from a human donor with low-grade glioma or glioblastoma, undergoing nonglioma brain surgery, or in good health (not recorded which).

This clonotype was detected many times. The rearrangement joins TRBV27 to TRBJ1-6; no clear D. Per the germline V gene, CDR1 is MNHEY and CDR2 is SMNVEV (reference sequence). V was cut by 5 bases and J by 6 bases, with 20 bases left in between. The CDR3 loop spans 17 amino acids. The CDR3 nucleotides read TGTGCCAGCAGTCCACCTAGGGTCGCTAGCCCTAATTCACCCCTCCACTTT. Its protein product is CASSPPRVASPNSPLHF.

This clonotype was counted ten times or more. The chain joins TRBV15 to TRBJ2-7, with 8 bases matching TRBD1. Per the germline V gene, CDR1 is LNHNV and CDR2 is YYDKDF (reference sequence). V shed 4 bases and J 1 base; nucleotides not matched to a gene: 3. The CDR3 consists of 14 residues. CDR3 sequence (DNA): TGTGCCACCAGCATTGACAGGGGTTCCTACGAGCAGTACTTC. Residues: CATSIDRGSYEQYF.

This clonotype has a count of ten or more. The chain joins TRBV20-1 to TRBJ2-5; TRBD2 matches at 9 bases. This CDR3 is built from 18 residues. Trimming cost V 3 bases and J 4 bases; bases outside gene matches: 18. Germline V gives CDR1 DFQATT, CDR2 SNEGSKA (reference sequence). CDR3 region: CSASSPGTSSGIRETQYF. CDR3 bases: TGCAGTGCTAGTTCCCCCGGGACATCTAGCGGGATTAGAGAGACCCAGTACTTC.

The rearrangement joins TRBV20-1 to TRBJ2-7; D gene ambiguous. Trimming took 5 bases from V and 5 from J, leaving 10 bases between them. This CDR3 contains 11 residues. The germline V gene encodes CDR1 DFQATT and CDR2 SNEGSKA (reference sequence). The CDR3 loop reads CSARFNNEQYF. CDR3 nucleotides: TGCAGTGCTCGATTTAACAACGAGCAGTACTTC.

The chain employs TRBV7-8 and TRBJ2-7; 7 bases agree with TRBD2. The V and J ends lost 8 bases and 3 bases, in that order; junction bases with no gene match: 16. The germline V gene has CDR1 SGHVS and CDR2 FQNEAQ. This CDR3 contains 16 residues. The CDR3 loop is CASGHKPAGAGYEQYF. The CDR3 nucleotides read TGTGCCAGCGGACATAAACCCGCGGGAGCGGGCTACGAGCAGTACTTC.

As regards this clonotype: Possible read error: a much larger clone is one base away. Here the CDR3 DNA reads TGTGCCAGCAGCCAAGTTCTAGCGTTCAGCACAGATACGCATTATTTT. It specifies CASSQVLAFSTDTHYF. V gene TRBV3-1 combines with J gene TRBJ2-3, with D tentatively TRBD2 (6 bases). CDR1 and CDR2 (germline): LGHDT, YNNKEL (reference sequence). This CDR3 region has 16 residues.

Comments on this clonotype: This sequence may be a read error, since a much larger clone differs from it by one base. This chain connects TRBV4-1 to TRBJ2-1, with 10 bases that match TRBD2. The germline V gene has CDR1 MGHRA and CDR2 YSYEKL. This CDR3 has 13 amino acids. DNA for the CDR3: TGCGCCAGCAGGCAAGATTCAGCGGGAGGGCGGTTCTTC. Translated, it gives CASRQDSAGGRFF.